The T cell receptor beta chain under discussion was sequenced for a study of blood T cell repertoires in COVID-19 (dated by TCRdb to the early 2020s). Turning to the overall study: Samples covering the acute and convalescent phases of COVID-19 were provided by collaborators in the United States, Italy and Spain. Samples came from the ongoing ImmuneRACE study (first 160 participants) plus 1,254 subjects from 6 global collaborators. Sample metadata almost always included a de-identified subject ID, COVID-19 status, age in years and sex. The repertoires were made available in a free public database intended to serve as a resource for research on the immune response to SARS-CoV-2. The dataset comprised deeply sampled blood TCRbeta repertoires from subjects exposed to, actively infected with, or recovered from COVID-19. The material from the prospective study consisted of cDNA or gDNA derived from T cells, B-cell-depleted T cells, or PBMCs. Where available, HLA class I and class II types were obtained from metadata supplied by the sample provider rather than from assay-based typing.

Each collaborating institution followed its own protocols to collect whole blood in K2EDTA tubes. For TCRbeta analysis, collaborator samples were shipped as frozen whole blood, as isolated PBMCs, or as DNA extracted from either sample type. TCRbeta CDR3 regions were amplified from genomic DNA using the immunoSEQ Assay, a bias-controlled multiplex PCR. On the authors' methods: The number of nucleated cells in each sample was estimated from the amplification of reference gene primers within the assay. To quantify the absolute abundance of each unique TCRbeta CDR3 rearrangement, sequence reads were collapsed and filtered. For each sample, productive Simpson clonality was calculated as the square root of Simpson's diversity index across productive rearrangements. TCRdb provides this immuneACCESS table in a form limited to in-frame rearrangements. Some clones are lacking; in checked studies, under half of them reflect an unresolved V gene, and why the rest are absent is not known. That table gives V, J and clone size, and the DNA gave D and trimming. Across this sample there are some 31,000 clones, with approximately 88% seen only once. Of the sample, under 15% falls within the top ten clones.

The paper's findings and limits, for the study overall: The amount of clinical and demographic metadata varied by source and participant and was provided uncurated.

Taken from cysteine to phenylalanine, the CDR3 has 14 residues. Of the read, only the CDR3 DNA is kept; its 42 bases are in frame from base 1. According to the germline V gene (reference sequence), CDR1 reads SEHNR and CDR2 reads FQNEAQ. V and J are truncated by 2 bases and 5 bases respectively, leaving an intervening sequence of 13 bases. About this clone: Its cognate antigen has yet to be identified. No much larger clone exists at a distance of one base, and base qualities are not known.

Source material: peripheral blood. This sequence originates from a man between 65 and 85 years old with active COVID-19. The sequence links TRBV7-9 to TRBJ2-7; the D gene is perhaps TRBD2, from 6 matching bases. The CDR3 amino acid sequence is: CASSLWEVVDEQYF. The bases read TGTGCCAGCAGCTTATGGGAGGTGGTCGACGAGCAGTACTTC.